This T cell receptor (beta chain) was recorded in a study of a mutant IDH1 vaccine in newly diagnosed glioma. Study-level background: The initiation of vaccination occurred 4-6 weeks after radiotherapy alone, or with temozolomide cycles.

In the case of this clone: Antigen: not known.

Broader study findings: Among all patients, vaccine-induced immune responses occurred in roughly 93%. Whatever changes occurred in top peripheral T cell clonotypes seemed unrelated to pseudoprogression.

Measured with immunoSEQ multiplex PCR; TCRdb has only the in-frame clones, and not every one. The profile shows around 54,000 clones, roughly 90% of them singletons. Time point noted: week 35, safety follow-up. The content of each vaccine dose was 300 ug of mutant IDH1 20-mer peptide, and topical imiquimod accompanied it. Eight vaccine doses were administered to patients at weeks 1, 3, 5, 7, 11, 15, 19 and 23. This CDR3 is built from 12 residues. Germline loops: CDR1 LNHDA, CDR2 SQIVND (reference sequence). The V end was cut by 4 bases, the J end by 2 bases, with 2 bases between. Specimen: PBMCs, collected from a glioma patient whose treatment included an IDH1 peptide vaccine. The sequence derives from a man in his forties with glioma. The chain combines TRBV19 with TRBJ2-2; D is undetermined. The CDR3 is CASSKNTGELFF. The CDR3 nucleotides are TGTGCCAGTAGTAAAAACACCGGGGAGCTGTTTTTT.